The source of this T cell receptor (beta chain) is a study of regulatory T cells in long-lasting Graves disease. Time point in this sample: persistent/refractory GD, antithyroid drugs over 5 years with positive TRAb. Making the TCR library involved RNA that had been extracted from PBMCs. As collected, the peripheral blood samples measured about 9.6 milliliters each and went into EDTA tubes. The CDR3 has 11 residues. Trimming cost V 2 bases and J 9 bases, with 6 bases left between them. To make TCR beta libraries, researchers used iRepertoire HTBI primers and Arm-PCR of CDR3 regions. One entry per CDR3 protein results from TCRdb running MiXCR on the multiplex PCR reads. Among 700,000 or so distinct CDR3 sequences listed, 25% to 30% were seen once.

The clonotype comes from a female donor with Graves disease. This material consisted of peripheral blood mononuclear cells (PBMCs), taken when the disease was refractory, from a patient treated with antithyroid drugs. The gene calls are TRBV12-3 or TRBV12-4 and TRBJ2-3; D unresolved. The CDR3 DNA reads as TGTGCCAGCAGTTTACCCGGGACGCAGTATTTT. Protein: CASSLPGTQYF.